The clone carrying this T cell receptor beta chain appeared many times. To make TCR beta libraries, researchers used iRepertoire HTBI primers and Arm-PCR of CDR3 regions. TCRdb re-analysed the multiplex PCR reads in MiXCR, keeping a single row per CDR3 protein. This sample has roughly 610,000 distinct CDR3 sequences, with about 16% found just once. The CDR3 is 11 residues long. The germline V gene encodes CDR1 SGHTA and CDR2 FQGTGA. Trimming took off 5 bases at V and 7 bases at J, with 6 bases between the two ends. The time point denotes: newly diagnosed GD, antithyroid drugs for less than 3 months. Construction of the TCR library relied on RNA isolated from PBMCs. The source of the patients was an endocrinology department in Xi'an, China. This entry belongs to a study of regulatory T cells in long-lasting Graves disease. This same sample was also part of a study on T cells in Graves' hyperthyroidism and ophthalmopathy.

Sequencing was performed on peripheral blood mononuclear cells (PBMCs), taken at new diagnosis, from a patient treated with antithyroid drugs. This chain connects TRBV7-3 to TRBJ2-1; D is unresolved. This clonotype originated in a man aged 18 to 29 with Graves disease. The CDR3 loop is CASSGQNEQFF. The CDR3 bases are TGTGCCAGCAGCGGGCAAAATGAGCAGTTCTTC.